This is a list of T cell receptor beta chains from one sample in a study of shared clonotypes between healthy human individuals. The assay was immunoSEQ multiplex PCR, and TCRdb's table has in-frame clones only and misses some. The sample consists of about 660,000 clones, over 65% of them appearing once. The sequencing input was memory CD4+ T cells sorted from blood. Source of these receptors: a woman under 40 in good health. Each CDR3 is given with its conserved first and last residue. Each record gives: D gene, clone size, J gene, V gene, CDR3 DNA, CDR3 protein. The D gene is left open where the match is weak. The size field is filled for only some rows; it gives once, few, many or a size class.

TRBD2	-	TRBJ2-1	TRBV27	TGTGCCAGCAGCTCCAGCGGGAGGTTTAATGAGCAGTTCTTC	CASSSSGRFNEQFF
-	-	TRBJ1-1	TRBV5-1	TGCGCCAGCAGGGAGGGAGCGATGAACACTGAAGCTTTCTTT	CASREGAMNTEAFF
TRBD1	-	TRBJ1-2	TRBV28	TGTGCCAGCAGAGACGGACAGGGGGCGAGTGGCTACACCTTC	CASRDGQGASGYTF
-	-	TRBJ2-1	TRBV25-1	TGTGCCAGCTCCAGGACCGCCTCCTACAATGAGCAGTTCTTC	CASSRTASYNEQFF
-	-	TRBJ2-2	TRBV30	TGTGCCTGGAGTAGGGTAGGGGGCGGGGAGCTGTTTTTT	CAWSRVGGGELFF
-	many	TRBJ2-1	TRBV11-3	TGTGCCAGCAGCCGAAGGTCGGATGAGCAGTTCTTC	CASSRRSDEQFF
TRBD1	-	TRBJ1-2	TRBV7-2	TGTGCCAGCAGCTTAAATACCTTATTAACAGGGGTAGACGGCTACACCTTC	CASSLNTLLTGVDGYTF
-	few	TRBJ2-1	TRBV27	TGTGCCAGCAGTTCGGGACTCGGCAATGAGCAGTTCTTC	CASSSGLGNEQFF
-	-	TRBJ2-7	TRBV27	TGTGCCAGCCGTCCTGGGCGGGGACCCTCCTACGAGCAGTACTTC	CASRPGRGPSYEQYF
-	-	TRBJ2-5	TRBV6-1	TGTGCCAGCAGTGAGGGGGGCAAGGGGCGGGAGACCCAGTACTTC	CASSEGGKGRETQYF
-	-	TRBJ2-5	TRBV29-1	TGCAGCGTTGATTCGGGAGTGGAGACCCAGTACTTC	CSVDSGVETQYF
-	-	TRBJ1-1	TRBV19	TGTGCCAGCAACCTCGTGGGCTCAGTTGAAGCTTTCTTT	CASNLVGSVEAFF
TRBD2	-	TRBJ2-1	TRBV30	TGTGCCTACTGCGGGAGTGAGAATGAGCAGTTCTTC	CAYCGSENEQFF
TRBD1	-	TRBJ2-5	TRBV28	TGTGCCAGCAGTTCACAGGGGGTAAGGGAGACCCAGTACTTC	CASSSQGVRETQYF
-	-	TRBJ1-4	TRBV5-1	TGCGCCAGCAGCTTGGGGGGATCTGCAACTAATGAAAAACTGTTTTTT	CASSLGGSATNEKLFF
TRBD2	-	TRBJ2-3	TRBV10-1	TGCGCCAGCAGTAAGGGACTAGCGGGAGGAACAGATACGCAGTATTTT	CASSKGLAGGTDTQYF
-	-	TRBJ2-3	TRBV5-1	TGCGCCAGCAGCTTGGACTCGTTGGGTACAGATACGCAGTATTTT	CASSLDSLGTDTQYF
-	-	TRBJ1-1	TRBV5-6	TGTGCCAGCAGCTTGAAGAGGAACACTGAAGCTTTCTTT	CASSLKRNTEAFF
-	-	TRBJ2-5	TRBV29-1	TGCAGCGTTGATGAGGGGGTAGAGACCCAGTACTTC	CSVDEGVETQYF
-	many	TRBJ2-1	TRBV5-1	TGCGCCAGCAGCTTCCAGGGGGGAAATGAGCAGTTCTTC	CASSFQGGNEQFF
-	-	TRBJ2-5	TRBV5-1	TGCGCCAGCAGCTTTTCAGAAGAGACCCAGTACTTC	CASSFSEETQYF
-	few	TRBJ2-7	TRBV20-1	TGCAGTGAACAACTAGGGGCCGAGCAGTACTTC	CSEQLGAEQYF
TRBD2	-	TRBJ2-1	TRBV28	TGTGCCAGCAGCCACCGGGCGGGACTAGCGGGAAATGAGCAGTTCTTC	CASSHRAGLAGNEQFF
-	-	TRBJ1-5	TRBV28	TGTGCCAGCAGTTTAACCACTAATCAGCCCCAGCATTTT	CASSLTTNQPQHF
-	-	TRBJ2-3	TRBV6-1	TGTGCCAGCTGGGGAGGAGATACGCAGTATTTT	CASWGGDTQYF
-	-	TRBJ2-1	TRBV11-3	TGTGCCAGCAGCTCAGGTAATGAGCAGTTCTTC	CASSSGNEQFF
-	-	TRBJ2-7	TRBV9	TGTGCCAGCAGCTTCTCGCAGGATAGTTTGTACGAGCAGTACTTC	CASSFSQDSLYEQYF
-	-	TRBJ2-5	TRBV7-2	TGTGCCAGCAGCTTTCTGCGCTCGGGGACCCAGTACTTC	CASSFLRSGTQYF
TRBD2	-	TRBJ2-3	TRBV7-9	TGTGCCAGCAGCTTGAAGCGGGAGAGAGATACGCAGTATTTT	CASSLKRERDTQYF
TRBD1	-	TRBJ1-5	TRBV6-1	TGTGCCAGCAGTGAGGTCGACAGGGGCCATCAGCCCCAGCATTTT	CASSEVDRGHQPQHF
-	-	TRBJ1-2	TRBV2	TGTGCCAGCTCAGCCCAAGGGGGGTCTCCTTATGGCTACACCTTC	CASSAQGGSPYGYTF
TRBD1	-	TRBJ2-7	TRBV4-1	TGCGCCAGCAGCCAGAGAACCGGGACAGAGAGCTACGAGCAGTACTTC	CASSQRTGTESYEQYF
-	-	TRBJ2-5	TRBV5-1	TGCGCCAGCGCACGGGTTCGTGGGCTCGGAGAGACCCAGTACTTC	CASARVRGLGETQYF
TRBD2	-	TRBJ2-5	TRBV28	TGTGCCAGCAGTCCGAGCGGGGGGGATTCTAGAGACCAGTACTTC	CASSPSGGDSRDQYF
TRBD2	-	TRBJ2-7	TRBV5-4	TGTGCCAGCAGCTTGGGGACTAGCGGTAGGCTTGGAAACGAGCAGTACTTC	CASSLGTSGRLGNEQYF
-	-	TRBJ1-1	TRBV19	TGTGCCAGTAGTATAGAAACCGGGACACGAACTGAAGCTTTCTTT	CASSIETGTRTEAFF
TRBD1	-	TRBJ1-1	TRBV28	TGTGCCAGCAGTTTATTAGGGACAGGGATGAACACTGAAGCTTTCTTT	CASSLLGTGMNTEAFF
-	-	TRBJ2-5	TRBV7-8	TGTGCCAGCAGCCGGAGGACAGAACAAGAGACCCAGTACTTC	CASSRRTEQETQYF
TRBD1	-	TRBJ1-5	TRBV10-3	TGTGCCACAAGGGACAGGGAAGGGAATCAGCCCCAGCATTTT	CATRDREGNQPQHF
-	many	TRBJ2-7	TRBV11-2	TGTGCCAGCAGCTTAGTAGGTAGCGGTTCCTACGAGCAGTACTTC	CASSLVGSGSYEQYF
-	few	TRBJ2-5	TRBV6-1	TGTGCCAGCAGTTTGAAGGGGTACCAAGAGACCCAGTACTTC	CASSLKGYQETQYF
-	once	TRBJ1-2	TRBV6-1	TGTGCCAGCAGGGGACTCGGCTATGGCTACACCTTC	CASRGLGYGYTF
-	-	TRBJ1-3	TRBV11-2	TGTGCCAGCAGCTTACGGGACGGCAACTCTGGAAACACCATATATTTT	CASSLRDGNSGNTIYF
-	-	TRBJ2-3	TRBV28	TGTGCCAGCACAAAAATCGGACGGGGCACAGATACGCAGTATTTT	CASTKIGRGTDTQYF
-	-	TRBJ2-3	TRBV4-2	TGTGCCAGCAGCCAAGATCCGCTAGGGCGCACAGATACGCAGTATTTT	CASSQDPLGRTDTQYF
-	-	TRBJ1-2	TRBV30	TGTGCCTGGACACTCAGGGTCAGGGGTGGCTACACCTTC	CAWTLRVRGGYTF
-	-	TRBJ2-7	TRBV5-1	TGCGCCAGCAGCCCTCAGCGAATTGACTCCTACGAGCAGTACTTC	CASSPQRIDSYEQYF
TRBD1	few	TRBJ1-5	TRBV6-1	TGTGCCAGCACCCCACGGACAGGGGGCGGTCAGCCCCAGCATTTT	CASTPRTGGGQPQHF
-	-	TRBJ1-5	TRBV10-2	TGCGCCAGCAGCCCTGCAGGGGCTTGGCCCCAGCATTTT	CASSPAGAWPQHF
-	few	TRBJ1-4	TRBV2	TGTGCCAGCAGCTCTCGTCCGGGACTTAATGAAAAACTGTTTTTT	CASSSRPGLNEKLFF